Each of the 29 T cell receptor beta chains below was sequenced from the same sample in a study of blood T cell repertoires in COVID-19. Repertoires were generated with immunoSEQ multiplex PCR, while TCRdb's copy carries only in-frame clones and drops some. Of about 38,000 clones in the sample, nearly 90% were seen once. Sequencing input: peripheral blood. Every receptor here comes from a man in his fifties or sixties with COVID-19, enrolled during active disease.

The genes are TRBV5-1 and TRBJ2-1; TRBD2 agrees at 7 bases. This CDR3 has 16 amino acids. V shed 4 bases, J shed 3 bases, and the junction held 10 bases outside the gene matches. The V gene's germline CDR1 is SGHRS and CDR2 YFSETQ. The CDR3 DNA reads TGCGCCAGCAGCCCCCAAATAAGCGGGGACTACAATGAGCAGTTCTTC. Its protein product is CASSPQISGDYNEQFF.

The sample holds a few counts of this clone. The chain couples TRBV19 to TRBJ1-5, with TRBD1 matching 8 bases. Per germline, CDR1 LNHDA and CDR2 SQIVND (reference sequence). After removal of 6 bases from V and 6 bases from J, the junction contained 10 bases not matched to a gene. The CDR3 extends over 15 amino acids. CDR3 residues: CASRTNGQGTQPQHF. The CDR3 DNA reads as TGTGCCAGTAGAACGAATGGACAGGGCACTCAGCCCCAGCATTTT.

This clone was detected once. This CDR3 reads CASSLAPGGEAFF. DNA for the CDR3: TGTGCCAGCAGTTTGGCCCCGGGAGGTGAAGCTTTCTTT. This chain links TRBV28 with TRBJ1-1; D is unresolved. Germline V CDR1 and CDR2: MDHEN, SYDVKM. Between the trimmed V and J ends, which lost 3 bases and 7 bases, there was a span of 12 bases. This CDR3 is 13 amino acids long.

CDR3 nucleotides: TGTGCCAGCAGCCAACCGCGGGGACTAGGATGGGACAATGAGCAGTTCTTC. It specifies CASSQPRGLGWDNEQFF. The chain links TRBV3-1 (or the pseudogene TRBV3-2) to TRBJ2-1, with 8 bases identical to TRBD2. J lost 5 bases, V lost 2 bases, and 11 bases had no gene match. The length of the CDR3 is 17 residues. Looked up from germline, CDR1 is LGHDT and CDR2 is YNNKEL (reference sequence).

This chain's CDR3 is CASSLESVNTEAFF. CDR3 bases: TGTGCCAGCAGCTTGGAGAGTGTGAACACTGAAGCTTTCTTT. The V gene is TRBV5-8, the J gene TRBJ1-1, with D uncertain. Germline CDR1 reads SGHTS; CDR2 reads YDEGEE. This CDR3 has 14 residues. Trimming took 0 bases from V and 0 from J, leaving 6 bases between them.

The genes are TRBV7-6 and TRBJ2-7; D call uncertain. Germline V gene sequence: CDR1 SGHVS, CDR2 FNYEAQ. V gave up 5 bases and J gave up 5 bases, with 10 bases separating them. This CDR3 is 12 amino acids long. This CDR3 is CASSPDNNEQYF. CDR3 nucleotide sequence: TGTGCCAGCAGCCCTGACAATAACGAGCAGTACTTC.

The chain carries TRBV10-3 and TRBJ2-5; D may be TRBD1 (5 bases). This CDR3 spans 14 amino acids. The germline V and J ends were trimmed by 3 bases and 4 bases, with 12 bases remaining between them. Looked up from germline, CDR1 is ENHRY and CDR2 is SYGVKD. This CDR3 is CAISEDQGAETQYF. The DNA of the CDR3 is TGTGCCATCAGTGAAGATCAGGGCGCAGAGACCCAGTACTTC.

This clone has just a few counts. DNA of the CDR3: TGCGCCAGCAGCCAATTCCCAGCGGAGATTCAAGAGACCCAGTACTTC. Translation gives CASSQFPAEIQETQYF. The chain carries TRBV4-1 and TRBJ2-5; maybe TRBD2 (5 bases). The CDR3 covers 16 residues. In germline, CDR1 is MGHRA, CDR2 YSYEKL. Trimming took off 2 bases at V and 2 bases at J, with 15 bases between the two ends.

This clone was picked up one time. This CDR3 reads CAWSSGQGMNTEAFF. The CDR3 DNA reads TGTGCCTGGAGTTCGGGACAGGGCATGAACACTGAAGCTTTCTTT. The rearrangement uses TRBV30 and TRBJ1-1; the match to TRBD1 covers 9 bases. V shed 2 bases, J shed 0 bases, and the junction held 4 bases outside the gene matches. This CDR3 spans 15 amino acids. Germline lookup yields CDR1 GTSNPN and CDR2 SVGIG (reference sequence).

This clone was picked up one time. The chain carries TRBV4-1 and TRBJ1-1; perhaps TRBD1 as D (5 bases). The CDR3 sequence is 21 residues long. Germline CDR1 is MGHRA and CDR2 is YSYEKL. V was trimmed by 8 bases and J by 1 base, leaving 35 bases between them. The CDR3 nucleotides read TGCGCCAGCCAGGGCACGGTGTGGCAGAGGCGAAGTAGTGAAGGGAACACTGAAGCTTTCTTT. It codes for CASQGTVWQRRSSEGNTEAFF.

CDR3: CASSLERAAPYEQYF. The CDR3 DNA reads TGTGCCAGCAGCTTAGAGCGAGCGGCCCCCTACGAGCAGTACTTC. J is TRBJ2-7 and V is TRBV7-6, with D possibly being TRBD2 (5 bases). The germline V and J ends were trimmed by 1 base and 2 bases, with 12 bases remaining between them. Germline loops: CDR1 SGHVS, CDR2 FNYEAQ. The CDR3 loop spans 15 amino acids.

The rearrangement links TRBV7-9 to TRBJ1-2, with D possibly matching TRBD1 (6 bases). V was trimmed by 4 bases and J by 7 bases, leaving 19 bases between them. Germline CDR1 SEHNR, CDR2 FQNEAQ (reference sequence). The CDR3 has 15 amino acids. This chain's CDR3 is CASSSPNSGEGGYTF. In DNA, the CDR3 is TGTGCCAGCAGCTCTCCGAATTCAGGGGAAGGTGGCTACACCTTC.

The chain uses TRBV19 and TRBJ1-2; 9 bases fit TRBD1. J gave up 4 bases and V 7 bases, and 4 bases lay outside the gene matches. CDR3 length: 13 amino acids. Germline CDR1 and CDR2: LNHDA and SQIVND (reference sequence). The CDR3 loop reads CASTETGGYGYTF. The CDR3 nucleotides are TGTGCCAGTACGGAGACAGGGGGCTATGGCTACACCTTC. The variable domain in full, with the rest retrieved from reference TRBV19 and TRBJ1-2, is DGGITQSPKYLFRKEGQNVTLSCEQNLNHDAMYWYRQDPGQGLRLIYYSQIVNDFQKGDIAEGYSVSREKKESFPLTVTSAQKNPTAFYLCASTETGGYGYTFGSGTRLTVV.

The V and J genes are TRBV2 and TRBJ1-2, with D unclear. This CDR3 comprises 19 residues. V was cut by 2 bases and J by 3 bases, with 25 bases left in between. Germline values: CDR1 SNHLY, CDR2 FYNNEI. The DNA for the CDR3 is TGTGCCAGCAGTGAACCCCCGCACCTCCGGCGGAGACCGGACTATGGCTACACCTTC. As protein: CASSEPPHLRRRPDYGYTF. Supplemented by reference TRBV2 and TRBJ1-2, the full variable domain reads EPEVTQTPSHQVTQMGQEVILRCVPISNHLYFYWYRQILGQKVEFLVSFYNNEISEKSEIFDDQFSVERPDGSNFTLKIRSTKLEDSAMYFCASSEPPHLRRRPDYGYTFGSGTRLTVV.

The chain is built from TRBV7-2 and TRBJ1-2; D is undetermined. V was pared by 4 bases and J by 7 bases, with 19 bases between. Germline assignment: CDR1 SGHTA and CDR2 FQGNSA. This CDR3 comprises 15 residues. This chain's CDR3 is CASSSPNALVSGYTF. CDR3 in DNA: TGTGCCAGCAGCTCTCCTAATGCACTGGTTAGTGGCTACACCTTC.

The chain combines TRBV11-3 with TRBJ2-7; tentative D call: TRBD2 (5 bases). V shed 1 base and J shed 2 bases, with 15 bases lying between them. The CDR3 totals 16 residues. Germline CDR1 and CDR2: SGHNT and YENEEA. Here the CDR3 reads CASSLGVGIGTYEQYF. The CDR3 DNA follows: TGTGCCAGCAGCTTAGGGGTCGGGATAGGGACCTACGAGCAGTACTTC.

The chain joins TRBV11-2 to TRBJ2-1; weak D call: TRBD2 (6 bases). The CDR3 has 15 residues. Germline V CDR1 and CDR2: SGHAT, FQNNGV. V dropped 5 bases and J dropped 1 base, with 12 bases sitting between them. The CDR3 nucleotides read TGTGCCAGCAGCCAGGACTATTCTTCCTACAATGAGCAGTTCTTC. Protein: CASSQDYSSYNEQFF.

This clone was seen a single time. The rearrangement uses TRBV24-1 and TRBJ2-3; TRBD2 matches 8 bases. The CDR3 spans 16 residues. In germline, CDR1 is KGHDR, CDR2 SFDVKD. V was clipped by 1 base and J by 4 bases; unmatched bases: 6. The CDR3 reads CATSDLSGRAPDTQYF. CDR3 bases: TGTGCCACCAGTGATTTAAGCGGGAGAGCACCAGATACGCAGTATTTT.

V is TRBV3-1 (or the pseudogene TRBV3-2) and J is TRBJ2-4; possible D gene TRBD2, 6 bases. In germline, CDR1 is LGHDT, CDR2 YNNKEL (reference sequence). This CDR3 has 16 residues. Trimming pared 2 bases from V and 5 bases from J, leaving 16 bases between. CDR3 sequence reads: CASSQSPVGGENIQYF. CDR3 nucleotide sequence: TGTGCCAGCAGCCAAAGCCCTGTGGGGGGTGAAAACATTCAGTACTTC.

The chain uses TRBV27 and TRBJ1-5, with 9 bases matching TRBD1. Germline values: CDR1 MNHEY, CDR2 SMNVEV (reference sequence). This CDR3 has 17 amino acids. J lost 0 bases, V lost 6 bases, and 9 bases had no gene match. CDR3 residues: CASRGDREGYSNQPQHF. The CDR3 DNA is TGTGCCAGCAGAGGGGACAGGGAGGGGTATAGCAATCAGCCCCAGCATTTT.

Concerning this clone itself: This CDR3 is also generated by other DNA sequences in the sample. This sequence joins TRBV6-5 and TRBJ1-2; possibly TRBD1 for D (6 bases). The CDR3 length is 14 residues. CDR1 MNHEY and CDR2 SVGAGI come from the germline V gene. V was shortened by 9 bases and J by 4 bases, with 18 bases between the two germline ends. The CDR3, as DNA: TGTGCCAGTTGCCGAGGACAGAGTTTCTATGGCTACACCTTC. Protein product: CASCRGQSFYGYTF.

The chain carries TRBV2 and TRBJ1-2; 7 bases agree with TRBD1. The CDR3 is made up of 15 amino acids. From germline, CDR1 is SNHLY and CDR2 FYNNEI. Unmatched junction bases numbered 10, after V lost 4 bases and J lost 5 bases. The chain's CDR3 is CASSVARGPEYGYTF. Written as DNA, the CDR3 is TGTGCCAGCAGTGTGGCAAGGGGGCCGGAATATGGCTACACCTTC.

The gene calls are TRBV19 and TRBJ1-2, with D tentatively TRBD1 (6 bases). Germline V CDR1 and CDR2: LNHDA, SQIVND (reference sequence). V was shortened by 5 bases and J by 1 base, with 11 bases between the two germline ends. There are 14 residues in the CDR3. CDR3 DNA sequence: TGTGCCAGTAGTTGGGACACTGATAACTATGGCTACACCTTC. Translated, it gives CASSWDTDNYGYTF.

The chain carries TRBV28 and TRBJ1-4; tentative D call: TRBD1 (6 bases). The germline CDR1 and CDR2 sequences are MDHEN and SYDVKM. The CDR3 has 14 amino acids. Trimming pared 6 bases from V and 5 bases from J, leaving 13 bases between. The chain's CDR3 is CASRREGGNEKLFF. The CDR3 coding sequence is TGTGCCAGCAGACGAGAAGGGGGAAATGAAAAACTGTTTTTT.

The gene calls are TRBV6-1 and TRBJ2-3; 7 bases agree with TRBD2. CDR1 and CDR2 (germline): MNHNS, SASEGT. With 0 bases clipped from V and 9 bases from J, the junction kept 0 bases outside the gene matches. The length of the CDR3 is 12 residues. CDR3 in amino acids: CASSEASGTQYF. The DNA for the CDR3 is TGTGCCAGCAGTGAAGCTAGCGGGACGCAGTATTTT.

The chain employs TRBV28 and TRBJ1-1; D gene ambiguous. This CDR3 contains 13 residues. Germline V gene sequence: CDR1 MDHEN, CDR2 SYDVKM. Between the trimmed V and J ends, which lost 2 bases and 1 base, there was a span of 5 bases. CDR3 region: CASSLIKNTEAFF. CDR3 DNA sequence: TGTGCCAGCAGTTTAATTAAGAACACTGAAGCTTTCTTT. Variable domain in full (rest from reference TRBV28 and TRBJ1-1): DVKVTQSSRYLVKRTGEKVFLECVQDMDHENMFWYRQDPGLGLRLIYFSYDVKMKEKGDIPEGYSVSREKKERFSLILESASTNQTSMYLCASSLIKNTEAFFGQGTRLTVV.

This chain joins TRBV28 and TRBJ2-3; 7 bases line up with TRBD2. The CDR3 runs to 18 residues. J lost 3 bases, V lost 6 bases, and 18 bases had no gene match. Per the germline V gene, CDR1 is MDHEN and CDR2 is SYDVKM. CDR3 bases: TGTGCCAGCAGCCCCACGGAGGAGTTTATGCGGGGGACAGATACGCAGTATTTT. Amino acids: CASSPTEEFMRGTDTQYF.

The chain recombines TRBV9 with TRBJ2-3; possibly TRBD1 for D (5 bases). Trimming stripped 3 bases from V and 8 bases from J, with 10 bases between. Germline V gene sequence: CDR1 SGDLS, CDR2 YYNGEE. CDR3 length: 12 residues. This chain's CDR3 is CASSEGPGTQYF. The CDR3 bases are TGTGCCAGCAGCGAGGGGCCCGGTACGCAGTATTTT.

The chain uses TRBV24-1 and TRBJ1-4; D is unclear. The germline V gene encodes CDR1 KGHDR and CDR2 SFDVKD. The CDR3 contains 15 residues. V was shortened by 3 bases and J by 0 bases, with 7 bases between the two germline ends. The CDR3 region has the DNA TGTGCCACCAGTGATGGCGGGGCAACTAATGAAAAACTGTTTTTT. It yields the protein CATSDGGATNEKLFF.